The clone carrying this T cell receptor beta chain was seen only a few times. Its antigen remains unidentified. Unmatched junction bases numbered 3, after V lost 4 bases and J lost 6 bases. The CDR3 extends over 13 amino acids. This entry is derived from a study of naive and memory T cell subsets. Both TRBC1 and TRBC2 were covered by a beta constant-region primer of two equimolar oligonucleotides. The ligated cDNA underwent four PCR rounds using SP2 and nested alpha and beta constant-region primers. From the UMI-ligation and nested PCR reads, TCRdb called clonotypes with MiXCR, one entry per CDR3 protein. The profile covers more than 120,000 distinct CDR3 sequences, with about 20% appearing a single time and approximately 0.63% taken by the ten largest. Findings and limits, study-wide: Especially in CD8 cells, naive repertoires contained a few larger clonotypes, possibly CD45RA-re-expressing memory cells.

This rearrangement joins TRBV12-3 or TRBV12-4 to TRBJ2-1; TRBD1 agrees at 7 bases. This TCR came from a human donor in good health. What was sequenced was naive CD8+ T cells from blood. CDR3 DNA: TGTGCCAGCAGTTCCGACAGGGTCAATGAGCAGTTCTTC. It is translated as CASSSDRVNEQFF.